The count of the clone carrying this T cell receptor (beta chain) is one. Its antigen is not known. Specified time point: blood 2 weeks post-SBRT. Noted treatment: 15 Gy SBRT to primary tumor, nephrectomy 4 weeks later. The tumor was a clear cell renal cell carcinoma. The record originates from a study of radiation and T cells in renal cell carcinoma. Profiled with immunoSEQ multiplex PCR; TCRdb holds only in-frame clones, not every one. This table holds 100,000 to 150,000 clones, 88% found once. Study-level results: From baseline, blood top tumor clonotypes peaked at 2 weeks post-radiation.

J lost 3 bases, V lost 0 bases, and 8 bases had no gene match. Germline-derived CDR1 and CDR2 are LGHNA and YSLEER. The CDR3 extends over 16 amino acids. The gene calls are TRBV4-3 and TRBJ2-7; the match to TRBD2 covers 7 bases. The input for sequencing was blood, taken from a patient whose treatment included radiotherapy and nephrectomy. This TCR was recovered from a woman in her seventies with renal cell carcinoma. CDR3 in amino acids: CASSQDPSGDFYEQYF. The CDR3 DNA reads TGCGCCAGCAGCCAAGATCCCAGCGGGGACTTCTACGAGCAGTACTTC.